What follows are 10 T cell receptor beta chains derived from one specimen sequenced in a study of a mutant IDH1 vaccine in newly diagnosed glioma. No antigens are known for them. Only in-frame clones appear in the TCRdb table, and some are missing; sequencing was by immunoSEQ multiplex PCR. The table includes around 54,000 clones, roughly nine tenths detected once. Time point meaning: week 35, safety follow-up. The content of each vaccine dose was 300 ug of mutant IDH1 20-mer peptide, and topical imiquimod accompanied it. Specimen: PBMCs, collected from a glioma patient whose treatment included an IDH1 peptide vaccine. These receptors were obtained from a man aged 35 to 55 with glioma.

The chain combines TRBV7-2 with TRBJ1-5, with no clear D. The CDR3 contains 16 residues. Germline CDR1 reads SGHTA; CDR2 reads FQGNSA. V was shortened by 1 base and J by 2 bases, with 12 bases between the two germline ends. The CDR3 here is CASSLEVGRGNQPQHF. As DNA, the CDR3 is TGTGCCAGCAGCTTAGAGGTGGGGAGAGGCAATCAGCCCCAGCATTTT.

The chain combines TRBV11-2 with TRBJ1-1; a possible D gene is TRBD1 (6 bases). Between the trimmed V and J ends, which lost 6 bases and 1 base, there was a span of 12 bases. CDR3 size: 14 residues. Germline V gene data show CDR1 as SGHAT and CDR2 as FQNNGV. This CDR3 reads CASSREQGNTEAFF. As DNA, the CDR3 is TGTGCCAGCAGTCGCGAACAGGGGAACACTGAAGCTTTCTTT.

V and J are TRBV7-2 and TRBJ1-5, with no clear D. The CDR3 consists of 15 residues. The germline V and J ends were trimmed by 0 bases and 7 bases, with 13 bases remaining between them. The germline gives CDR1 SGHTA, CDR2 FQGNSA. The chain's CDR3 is CASSLARPGGQPQHF. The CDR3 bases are TGTGCCAGCAGCTTAGCGCGGCCAGGAGGGCAGCCCCAGCATTTT.

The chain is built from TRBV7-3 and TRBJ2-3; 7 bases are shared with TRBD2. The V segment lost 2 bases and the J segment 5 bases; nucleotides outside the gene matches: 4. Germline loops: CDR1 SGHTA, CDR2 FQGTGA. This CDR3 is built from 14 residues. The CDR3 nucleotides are TGTGCCAGCAGCTTACGGTCGGGGGGAGATACGCAGTATTTT. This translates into CASSLRSGGDTQYF. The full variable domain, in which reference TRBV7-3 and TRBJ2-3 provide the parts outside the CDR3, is GAGVSQTPSNKVTEKGKYVELRCDPISGHTALYWYRQSLGQGPEFLIYFQGTGAADDSGLPNDRFFAVRPEGSVSTLKIQRTERGDSAVYLCASSLRSGGDTQYFGPGTRLTVL.

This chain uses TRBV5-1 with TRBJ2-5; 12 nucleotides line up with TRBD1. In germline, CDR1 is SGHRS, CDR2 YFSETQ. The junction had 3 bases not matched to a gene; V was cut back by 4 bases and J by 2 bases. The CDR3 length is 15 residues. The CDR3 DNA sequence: TGCGCCAGCAGCAGGGGACAGGGGGCGCAAGAGACCCAGTACTTC. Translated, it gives CASSRGQGAQETQYF.

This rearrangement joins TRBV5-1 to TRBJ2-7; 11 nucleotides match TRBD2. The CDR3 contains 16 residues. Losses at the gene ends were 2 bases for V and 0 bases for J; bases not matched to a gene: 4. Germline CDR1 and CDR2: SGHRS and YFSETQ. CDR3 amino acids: CASSLLAGVPSYEQYF. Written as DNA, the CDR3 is TGCGCCAGCAGCTTACTAGCGGGAGTACCCTCCTACGAGCAGTACTTC.

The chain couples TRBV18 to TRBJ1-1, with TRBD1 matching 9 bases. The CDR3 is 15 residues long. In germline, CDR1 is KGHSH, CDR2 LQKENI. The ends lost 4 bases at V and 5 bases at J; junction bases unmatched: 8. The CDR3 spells CASSLRDRANTEAFF. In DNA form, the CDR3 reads TGTGCCAGCTCACTTAGGGACAGGGCGAATACTGAAGCTTTCTTT.

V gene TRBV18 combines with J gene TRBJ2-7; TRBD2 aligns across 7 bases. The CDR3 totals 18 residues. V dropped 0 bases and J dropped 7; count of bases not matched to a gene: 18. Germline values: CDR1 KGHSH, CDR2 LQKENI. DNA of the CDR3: TGTGCCAGCTCACCACCGGGTCAGTCCTCGCGGGAGTCTAGGGAGCAGTACTTC. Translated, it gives CASSPPGQSSRESREQYF.

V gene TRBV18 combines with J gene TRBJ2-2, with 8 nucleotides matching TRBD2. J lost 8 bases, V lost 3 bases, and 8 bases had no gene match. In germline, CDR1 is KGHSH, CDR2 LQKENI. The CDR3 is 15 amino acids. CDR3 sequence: CASSPEAGVLGELFF. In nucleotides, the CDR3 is TGTGCCAGCTCACCTGAAGCGGGAGTATTGGGGGAGCTGTTTTTT. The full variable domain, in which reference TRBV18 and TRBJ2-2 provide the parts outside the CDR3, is NAGVMQNPRHLVRRRGQEARLRCSPMKGHSHVYWYRQLPEEGLKFMVYLQKENIIDESGMPKERFSAEFPKEGPSILRIQQVVRGDSAAYFCASSPEAGVLGELFFGEGSRLTVL.

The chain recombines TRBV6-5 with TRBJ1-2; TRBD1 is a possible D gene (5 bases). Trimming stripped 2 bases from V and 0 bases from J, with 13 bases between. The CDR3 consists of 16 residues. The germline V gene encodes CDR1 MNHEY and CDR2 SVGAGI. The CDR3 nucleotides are TGTGCCAGCAGTTACCACAGCAGGGAACCTAACTATGGCTACACCTTC. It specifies CASSYHSREPNYGYTF.